Presented here are 10 T cell receptor beta chains from one specimen sequenced in a study of blood T cell repertoires in COVID-19. TCRdb's table, derived via immunoSEQ multiplex PCR, lists solely in-frame clones and lacks some. The sample lists around 250,000 clones; 88% were seen once. Material for sequencing was peripheral blood. Receptors were obtained from a human donor in a cohort sampled during active COVID-19.

The chain employs TRBV28 and TRBJ2-2, with TRBD1 as a possible D gene (6 bases). Trimming left V 2 bases short and J 0 bases short, with 13 bases between. The V gene's germline CDR1 is MDHEN and CDR2 SYDVKM. The CDR3 length is 17 residues. The CDR3 DNA reads as TGTGCCAGCAGTTTAGAGGGGGACACCTCGAACACCGGGGAGCTGTTTTTT. This sequence encodes CASSLEGDTSNTGELFF.

The chain's CDR3 is CASSLDRMNTEAFF. Written as DNA, the CDR3 is TGTGCCAGCAGCTTGGACAGAATGAACACTGAAGCTTTCTTT. The genes are TRBV7-2 and TRBJ1-1, with D possibly being TRBD1 (6 bases). The germline V gene has CDR1 SGHTA and CDR2 FQGNSA. V was trimmed by 3 bases and J by 0 bases, leaving 8 bases between them. CDR3 length equals 14 residues.

The J gene is TRBJ2-7, the V gene TRBV7-9; TRBD2 might be the D (5 bases). V was shortened by 1 base and J by 1 base, with 11 bases between the two germline ends. Looked up from germline, CDR1 is SEHNR and CDR2 is FQNEAQ (reference sequence). This CDR3 has 15 residues. CDR3 DNA: TGTGCCAGCAGCTTAGGCACCCGGAGGTCCTACGAGCAGTACTTC. It specifies CASSLGTRRSYEQYF. Variable domain in full (rest from reference TRBV7-9 and TRBJ2-7): DTGVSQNPRHKITKRGQNVTFRCDPISEHNRLYWYRQTLGQGPEFLTYFQNEAQLEKSRLLSDRFSAERPKGSFSTLEIQRTEQGDSAMYLCASSLGTRRSYEQYFGPGTRLTVT.

The chain combines TRBV5-1 with TRBJ2-2; possible D gene TRBD1, 5 bases. Looked up from germline, CDR1 is SGHRS and CDR2 is YFSETQ. V gave up 3 bases and J gave up 4 bases, with 13 bases separating them. CDR3 size: 15 residues. The CDR3 reads CASSSSQGSTGELFF. The CDR3 bases are TGCGCCAGCAGCTCCTCCCAGGGATCCACCGGGGAGCTGTTTTTT.

V usage is TRBV20-1 and J usage is TRBJ2-7; D ambiguous. Looked up from germline, CDR1 is DFQATT and CDR2 is SNEGSKA (reference sequence). Trimming shortened V by 5 bases and J by 10 bases, and 12 bases separated the two germline ends. CDR3 size: 10 residues. This chain's CDR3 is CSASYREQYF. The CDR3, as DNA: TGCAGTGCTTCCTACAGAGAACAGTACTTC.

The V and J genes are TRBV19 and TRBJ2-2, with 7 bases matching TRBD2. V dropped 5 bases and J dropped 7; count of bases not matched to a gene: 19. The CDR3 is made up of 18 amino acids. The germline V gene encodes CDR1 LNHDA and CDR2 SQIVND (reference sequence). The CDR3 DNA reads TGTGCCAGTAGTCCCGAATTGGTGGCGGGAGTGAGAATCGGGGAGCTGTTTTTT. Translating gives CASSPELVAGVRIGELFF.

The V and J genes are TRBV5-8 and TRBJ1-2; 7 bases align to TRBD1. From germline, CDR1 is SGHTS and CDR2 YDEGEE. This CDR3 region has 15 residues. The J segment lost 5 bases and the V segment lost 2 bases, leaving 9 bases of the junction unmatched. CDR3 sequence reads: CASSFRDRELYGYTF. CDR3 nucleotide sequence: TGTGCCAGCAGCTTTAGAGACAGGGAGCTTTATGGCTACACCTTC.

This clone was seen just once. The sample contains more than one DNA sequence encoding this CDR3. The chain has TRBV19 and TRBJ1-4; D may be TRBD1 (6 bases). Trimming stripped 3 bases from V and 4 bases from J, with 12 bases between. Germline assignment: CDR1 LNHDA and CDR2 SQIVND (reference sequence). The CDR3 has 15 residues. The CDR3 sequence is CASSIGGQLNEKLFF. CDR3 DNA: TGTGCCAGTAGTATTGGTGGACAGCTTAATGAAAAACTGTTTTTT.

This chain links TRBV27 with TRBJ2-7; 8 bases agree with TRBD1. The V and J ends lost 7 bases and 2 bases, in that order; junction bases with no gene match: 7. CDR3 length: 14 amino acids. From germline, CDR1 is MNHEY and CDR2 SMNVEV (reference sequence). The CDR3, as DNA: TGTGCCAGCATAGCCGGGACAGGTCCCTACGAGCAGTACTTC. Translated: CASIAGTGPYEQYF.

This CDR3 is CAWGKGQARSAFF. The CDR3 nucleotides are TGTGCCTGGGGGAAAGGACAGGCCCGTTCGGCTTTCTTT. The chain couples TRBV30 to TRBJ1-1, with TRBD1 matching over 7 bases. V gave up 5 bases and J gave up 11 bases; unmatched junction bases: 14. CDR3 size: 13 residues. Germline V gene data show CDR1 as GTSNPN and CDR2 as SVGIG (reference sequence).